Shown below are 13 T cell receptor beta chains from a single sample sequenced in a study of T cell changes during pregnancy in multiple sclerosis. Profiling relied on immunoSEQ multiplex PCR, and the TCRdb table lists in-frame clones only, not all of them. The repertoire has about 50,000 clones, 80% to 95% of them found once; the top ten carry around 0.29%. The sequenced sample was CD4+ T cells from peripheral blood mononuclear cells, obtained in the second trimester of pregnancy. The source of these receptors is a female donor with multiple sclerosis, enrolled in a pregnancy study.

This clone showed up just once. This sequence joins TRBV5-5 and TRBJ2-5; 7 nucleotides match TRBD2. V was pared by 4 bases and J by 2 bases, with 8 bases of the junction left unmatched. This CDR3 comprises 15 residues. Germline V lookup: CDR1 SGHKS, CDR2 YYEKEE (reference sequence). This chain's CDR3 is CASSPGEGRQETQYF. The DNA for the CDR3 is TGTGCCAGCAGCCCCGGGGAGGGAAGGCAAGAGACCCAGTACTTC.

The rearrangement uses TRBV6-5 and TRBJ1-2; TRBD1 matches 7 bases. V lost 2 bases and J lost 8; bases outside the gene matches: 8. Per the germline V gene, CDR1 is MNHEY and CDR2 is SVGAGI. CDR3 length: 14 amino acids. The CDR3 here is CASSYGVRGQGYTF. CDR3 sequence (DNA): TGTGCCAGCAGTTACGGTGTGAGGGGGCAAGGCTACACCTTC.

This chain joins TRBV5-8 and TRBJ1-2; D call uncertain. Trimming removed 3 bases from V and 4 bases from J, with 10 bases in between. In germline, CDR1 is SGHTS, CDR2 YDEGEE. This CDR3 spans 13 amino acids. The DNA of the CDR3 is TGTGCCAGCAGCTCTACAGCAACCTATGGCTACACCTTC. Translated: CASSSTATYGYTF.

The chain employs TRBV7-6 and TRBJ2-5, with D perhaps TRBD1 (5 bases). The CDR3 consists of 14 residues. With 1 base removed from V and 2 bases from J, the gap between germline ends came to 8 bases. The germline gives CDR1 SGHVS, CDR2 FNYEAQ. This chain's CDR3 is CASSLVGRQETQYF. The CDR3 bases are TGTGCCAGCAGCTTAGTGGGGCGGCAAGAGACCCAGTACTTC.

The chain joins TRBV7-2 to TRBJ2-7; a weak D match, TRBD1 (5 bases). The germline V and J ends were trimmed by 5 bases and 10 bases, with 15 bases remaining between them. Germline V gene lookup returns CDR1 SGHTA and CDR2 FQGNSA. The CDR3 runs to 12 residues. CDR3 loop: CASSPRQSIQYF. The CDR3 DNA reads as TGTGCCAGCAGCCCCCGACAGAGTATACAGTACTTC.

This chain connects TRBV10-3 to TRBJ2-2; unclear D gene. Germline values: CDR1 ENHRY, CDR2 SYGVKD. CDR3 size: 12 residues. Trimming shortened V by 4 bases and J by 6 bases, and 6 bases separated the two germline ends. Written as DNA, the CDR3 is TGTGCCATCAGTGCAGGCGCCGGGGAGCTGTTTTTT. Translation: CAISAGAGELFF.

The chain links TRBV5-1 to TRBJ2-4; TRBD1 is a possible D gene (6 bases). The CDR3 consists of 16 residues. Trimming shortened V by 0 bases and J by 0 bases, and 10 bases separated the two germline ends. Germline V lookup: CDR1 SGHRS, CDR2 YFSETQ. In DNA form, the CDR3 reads TGCGCCAGCAGCTTGGGACAGGTCTTAGCCAAAAACATTCAGTACTTC. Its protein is CASSLGQVLAKNIQYF.

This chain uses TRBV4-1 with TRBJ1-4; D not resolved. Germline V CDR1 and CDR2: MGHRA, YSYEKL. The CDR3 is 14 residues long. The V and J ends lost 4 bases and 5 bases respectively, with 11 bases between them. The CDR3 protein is CASSLTVPNEKLFF. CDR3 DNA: TGCGCCAGCAGCCTTACAGTGCCCAATGAAAAACTGTTTTTT.

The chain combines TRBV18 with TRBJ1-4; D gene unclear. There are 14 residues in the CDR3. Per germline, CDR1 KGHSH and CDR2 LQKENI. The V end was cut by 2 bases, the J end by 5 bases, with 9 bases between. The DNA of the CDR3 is TGTGCCAGCTCACCATCGGCGGGGAATGAAAAACTGTTTTTT. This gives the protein CASSPSAGNEKLFF.

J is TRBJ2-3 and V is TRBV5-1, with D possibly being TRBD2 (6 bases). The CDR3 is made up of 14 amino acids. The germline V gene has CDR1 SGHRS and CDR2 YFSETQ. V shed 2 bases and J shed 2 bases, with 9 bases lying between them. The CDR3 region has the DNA TGCGCCAGCAGCTTCGGGACTGACACAGATACGCAGTATTTT. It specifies CASSFGTDTDTQYF. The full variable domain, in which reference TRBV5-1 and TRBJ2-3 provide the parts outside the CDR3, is KAGVTQTPRYLIKTRGQQVTLSCSPISGHRSVSWYQQTPGQGLQFLFEYFSETQRNKGNFPGRFSGRQFSNSRSEMNVSTLELGDSALYLCASSFGTDTDTQYFGPGTRLTVL.

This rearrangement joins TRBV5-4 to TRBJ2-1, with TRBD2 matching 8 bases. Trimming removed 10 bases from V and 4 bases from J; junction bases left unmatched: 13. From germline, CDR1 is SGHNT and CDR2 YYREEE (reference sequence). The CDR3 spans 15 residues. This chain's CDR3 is CASSLRLASYNEQFF. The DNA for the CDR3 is TGTGCCTCATCCCTTCGACTAGCGTCTTACAATGAGCAGTTCTTC. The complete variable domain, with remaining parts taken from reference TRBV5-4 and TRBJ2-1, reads ETGVTQSPTHLIKTRGQQVTLRCSSQSGHNTVSWYQQALGQGPQFIFQYYREEENGRGNFPPRFSGLQFPNYSSELNVNALELDDSALYLCASSLRLASYNEQFFGPGTRLTVL.

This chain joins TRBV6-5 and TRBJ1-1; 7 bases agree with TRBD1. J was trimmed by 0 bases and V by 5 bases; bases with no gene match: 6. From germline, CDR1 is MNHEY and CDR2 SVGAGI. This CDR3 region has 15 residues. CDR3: CASSPLTGLNTEAFF. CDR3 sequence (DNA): TGTGCCAGCAGTCCTCTGACAGGGCTGAACACTGAAGCTTTCTTT.

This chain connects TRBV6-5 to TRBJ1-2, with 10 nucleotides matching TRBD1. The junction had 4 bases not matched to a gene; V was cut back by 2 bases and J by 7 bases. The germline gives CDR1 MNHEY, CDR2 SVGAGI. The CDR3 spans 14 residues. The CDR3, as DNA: TGTGCCAGCAGTTACGGGAGGACAGGGGGTGGCTACACCTTC. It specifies CASSYGRTGGGYTF.